Only one count was recorded for the clone carrying this TCR beta chain. The method was immunoSEQ multiplex PCR; TCRdb's version includes in-frame clones alone and lacks a portion of them. The sample lists about 180,000 clones, roughly nine tenths seen once, with 1% to 1.5% in the top ten. This sample was included in a study of blood T cell repertoires in COVID-19. The CDR3 covers 14 residues. Germline values: CDR1 ENHRY, CDR2 SYGVKD. Trimming cost V 4 bases and J 4 bases, with 10 bases left between them. The rearrangement links TRBV10-3 to TRBJ1-4, with D tentatively TRBD1 (6 bases). The sequenced sample consisted of PBMCs or T cells enriched from blood (not recorded which). This TCR was recovered from a human donor with acute COVID-19. The donor label of this sample is uncertain. The CDR3 DNA reads TGTGCCATCAGTGCAGGGGCCAATAATGAAAAACTGTTTTTT. Amino acid sequence: CAISAGANNEKLFF.